These 27 T cell receptor beta chains share one sample of origin, sequenced in a study of CD8 T cells in Susac syndrome. Random-hexamer reverse transcription was applied to roughly 0.45 to 1 ug RNA. MiXCR, applied by TCRdb to the immunoSEQ multiplex PCR reads, yields one record per CDR3 protein. The sample holds roughly 190,000 distinct CDR3 sequences, 85% to 95% seen once. The sequencing sample was made of CD4+ T cells from PBMCs. These receptors were obtained from a human donor in good health.

The chain recombines TRBV19 with TRBJ2-5; 9 bases are a match to TRBD2. CDR1 LNHDA and CDR2 SQIVND come from the germline V gene (reference sequence). V was pared by 4 bases and J by 6 bases, with 15 bases of the junction left unmatched. CDR3 length: 17 residues. The CDR3 coding sequence is TGTGCCAGTAGTACCCCCGCGGGCGGGGGGGCCACGAAGACCCAGTACTTC. Its protein product is CASSTPAGGGATKTQYF.

V gene TRBV20-1 combines with J gene TRBJ2-7, with 7 bases lining up with TRBD1. Germline CDR1 DFQATT, CDR2 SNEGSKA (reference sequence). Germline trimming cut 6 bases from V and 3 bases from J; bases unmatched to any gene: 5. The CDR3 extends over 12 amino acids. CDR3 residues: CSAPGQYYEQYF. Written as DNA, the CDR3 is TGCAGTGCCCCGGGACAGTACTACGAGCAGTACTTC.

The rearrangement joins TRBV9 to TRBJ2-7; D tentatively fits TRBD1 or TRBD2 (5 bases each). Germline CDR1 and CDR2: SGDLS and YYNGEE. The CDR3 runs to 14 residues. Trimming pared 0 bases from V and 6 bases from J, leaving 13 bases between. CDR3 region: CASSVAGTRGEQYF. The CDR3 coding sequence is TGTGCCAGCAGCGTAGCCGGGACCCGAGGCGAGCAGTACTTC.

The chain carries TRBV7-2 and TRBJ2-5, with D perhaps matching TRBD1 or TRBD2 (6 bases each). Germline-derived CDR1 and CDR2 are SGHTA and FQGNSA. V gave up 1 base and J gave up 6 bases, with 9 bases separating them. The CDR3 loop spans 13 amino acids. CDR3 sequence reads: CASSLGGDKTQYF. DNA of the CDR3: TGTGCCAGCAGCTTAGGGGGGGACAAGACCCAGTACTTC.

The rearrangement joins TRBV19 to TRBJ1-6; TRBD1 aligns across 7 bases. V gave up 6 bases and J gave up 7 bases; unmatched junction bases: 6. This CDR3 has 14 residues. Germline CDR1 and CDR2: LNHDA and SQIVND (reference sequence). The DNA of the CDR3 is TGTGCCAGTAGGCTAGGGGGCCCCAATTCACCCCTCCACTTT. Encoded protein: CASRLGGPNSPLHF.

The chain's CDR3 is CASAFPDSRTGYTF. The CDR3 nucleotides are TGTGCCAGTGCGTTTCCAGACAGCCGTACTGGCTACACCTTC. J is TRBJ1-2 and V is TRBV28; tentatively, D is TRBD1 (5 bases). The CDR3 sequence is 14 residues long. Trimming took off 9 bases at V and 7 bases at J, with 21 bases between the two ends. CDR1 MDHEN and CDR2 SYDVKM come from the germline V gene.

The CDR3 spells CASSPRVISSYEQYF. The DNA of the CDR3 is TGTGCCAGCAGCCCTAGGGTAATAAGCTCCTACGAGCAGTACTTC. This chain connects TRBV14 to TRBJ2-7; D gene uncertain. This CDR3 has 15 amino acids. Trimming removed 4 bases at V and 0 bases at J, with 13 bases between. Germline assignment: CDR1 SGHDN and CDR2 FVKESK. Complete variable domain (other parts from reference TRBV14 and TRBJ2-7): EAGVTQFPSHSVIEKGQTVTLRCDPISGHDNLYWYRRVMGKEIKFLLHFVKESKQDESGMPNNRFLAERTGGTYSTLKVQPAELEDSGVYFCASSPRVISSYEQYFGPGTRLTVT.

V is TRBV5-1 and J is TRBJ1-1; D gene ambiguous. Trimming shortened V by 2 bases and J by 6 bases, and 11 bases separated the two germline ends. Germline lookup yields CDR1 SGHRS and CDR2 YFSETQ. The CDR3 has 13 amino acids. CDR3 DNA sequence: TGCGCCAGCAGCTTACGAGTCGAGGCTGAAGCTTTCTTT. Translating it yields CASSLRVEAEAFF.

V is TRBV6-1 and J is TRBJ2-3; 12 nucleotides align to TRBD2. Germline V lookup: CDR1 MNHNS, CDR2 SASEGT. With 0 bases clipped from V and 8 bases from J, the junction kept 6 bases outside the gene matches. CDR3 size: 16 residues. The CDR3 here is CASSEAASGGAGTQYF. As DNA, the CDR3 is TGTGCCAGCAGTGAAGCGGCTAGCGGGGGGGCTGGTACGCAGTATTTT.

V usage is TRBV5-1 and J usage is TRBJ2-2; D possibly corresponds to TRBD1 (5 bases). V was clipped by 4 bases and J by 1 base, with 11 bases between them. CDR1 is SGHRS and CDR2 is YFSETQ in the germline V gene. The CDR3 consists of 15 residues. This chain's CDR3 is CASSRSRENTGELFF. DNA of the CDR3: TGCGCCAGCAGCCGGTCCAGGGAGAACACCGGGGAGCTGTTTTTT.

V and J are TRBV19 and TRBJ2-1, with D possibly matching TRBD1 (5 bases). CDR3 length: 13 residues. Germline loops: CDR1 LNHDA, CDR2 SQIVND (reference sequence). V lost 4 bases, J lost 3 bases, and 7 bases lay in between. The CDR3 is CASSRDSYNEQFF. The CDR3 DNA is TGTGCCAGTAGTAGAGACAGCTACAATGAGCAGTTCTTC.

V usage is TRBV7-9 and J usage is TRBJ2-5; D call uncertain. Trimming removed 4 bases at V and 0 bases at J, with 9 bases between. The length of the CDR3 is 14 residues. CDR1 and CDR2 (germline): SEHNR, FQNEAQ (reference sequence). CDR3 residues: CASSSSMYQETQYF. As DNA, the CDR3 is TGTGCCAGCAGCTCGTCTATGTACCAAGAGACCCAGTACTTC.

The chain uses TRBV2 and TRBJ1-4, with D perhaps TRBD1 (6 bases). Germline assignment: CDR1 SNHLY and CDR2 FYNNEI. The CDR3 is 14 residues long. Trimming removed 6 bases at V and 7 bases at J, with 15 bases between. CDR3 loop: CASSSAGAAEKLFF. The CDR3 nucleotides read TGTGCCAGCAGCTCGGCGGGGGCGGCTGAAAAACTGTTTTTT.

The V call is TRBV20-1, the J call TRBJ2-5; D call uncertain. The V gene lost 3 bases and the J gene lost 0 bases, with 14 bases spanning the gap. CDR1 DFQATT and CDR2 SNEGSKA come from the germline V gene (reference sequence). The CDR3 has 15 amino acids. CDR3 amino acids: CSASPAVTYQETQYF. The CDR3 DNA is TGCAGTGCTAGCCCAGCAGTAACCTACCAAGAGACCCAGTACTTC.

CDR3 sequence (DNA): TGTGCCACCACTTATTACGAGCAGTACTTC. Its protein product is CATTYYEQYF. This chain connects TRBV28 to TRBJ2-7; no reliable D call. V was trimmed by 10 bases and J by 4 bases, leaving 8 bases between them. This CDR3 comprises 10 residues. Germline CDR1 and CDR2: MDHEN and SYDVKM.

V gene TRBV29-1 combines with J gene TRBJ1-2; TRBD1 matches at 9 bases. The germline V gene has CDR1 SQVTM and CDR2 ANQGSEA. Trimming took 5 bases from V and 8 from J; bases not matched to a gene: 12. CDR3 length equals 14 residues. DNA for the CDR3: TGCAGCGTTCGGAGGGGACAGGGAGTTTTCGGCTACACCTTC. Translating it yields CSVRRGQGVFGYTF.

The chain is built from TRBV29-1 and TRBJ2-1, with no clear D. V was cut by 7 bases and J by 0 bases, with 7 bases left in between. The CDR3 runs 12 residues. CDR1 is SQVTM, CDR2 ANQGSEA, per germline. As DNA, the CDR3 is TGCAGCGCGCTGAGCTCCTACAATGAGCAGTTCTTC. This encodes CSALSSYNEQFF.

The rearrangement joins TRBV19 to TRBJ1-2, with D perhaps matching TRBD1 (5 bases). The CDR3 is 13 amino acids. Germline V lookup: CDR1 LNHDA, CDR2 SQIVND (reference sequence). V shed 10 bases and J shed 4 bases, with 16 bases lying between them. The DNA for the CDR3 is TGTGCCACCAAACGTGGACAAATCTATGGCTACACCTTC. Translating gives CATKRGQIYGYTF.

The rearrangement links TRBV14 to TRBJ1-1; weak D call: TRBD1 (6 bases). CDR1 and CDR2 from the germline V gene are SGHDN and FVKESK. Trimming stripped 3 bases from V and 0 bases from J, with 11 bases between. This CDR3 contains 15 residues. The CDR3 coding sequence is TGTGCCAGCAGCCAGACACAGGGACTGAACACTGAAGCTTTCTTT. Translated, it gives CASSQTQGLNTEAFF.

The chain employs TRBV29-1 and TRBJ2-7; D unresolved. V lost 4 bases to trimming and J lost 2 bases, with 9 bases between them. Germline assignment: CDR1 SQVTM and CDR2 ANQGSEA. CDR3 size: 12 residues. The CDR3, as DNA: TGCAGCGTTGTCCAAGGTGCCTACGAGCAGTACTTC. Its protein product is CSVVQGAYEQYF.

The rearrangement uses TRBV9 and TRBJ1-1; D gene ambiguous. Germline CDR1 SGDLS, CDR2 YYNGEE. The CDR3 sequence is 13 residues long. V lost 0 bases, J lost 5 bases, and 8 bases lay in between. The CDR3 DNA follows: TGTGCCAGCAGCGTAGATGGAAGAACTGAAGCTTTCTTT. Its protein product is CASSVDGRTEAFF.

The chain links TRBV5-1 to TRBJ2-1, with D uncertain. Trimming took off 0 bases at V and 7 bases at J, with 5 bases between the two ends. This CDR3 has 12 amino acids. Germline V gives CDR1 SGHRS, CDR2 YFSETQ. CDR3 in amino acids: CASSLVRNEQFF. In DNA form, the CDR3 reads TGCGCCAGCAGCTTGGTAAGGAATGAGCAGTTCTTC. Filled out from reference TRBV5-1 and TRBJ2-1, the complete variable domain reads KAGVTQTPRYLIKTRGQQVTLSCSPISGHRSVSWYQQTPGQGLQFLFEYFSETQRNKGNFPGRFSGRQFSNSRSEMNVSTLELGDSALYLCASSLVRNEQFFGPGTRLTVL.

V gene TRBV9 combines with J gene TRBJ2-3; 10 bases match TRBD1. Germline V lookup: CDR1 SGDLS, CDR2 YYNGEE. The CDR3 covers 16 residues. Trimming cost V 0 bases and J 9 bases; bases outside gene matches: 10. The CDR3 is CASSVGRDRGRGTQYF. CDR3 sequence (DNA): TGTGCCAGCAGCGTAGGCCGCGACAGGGGGCGAGGAACGCAGTATTTT. Drawing the rest from reference TRBV9 and TRBJ2-3, the complete variable domain is DSGVTQTPKHLITATGQRVTLRCSPRSGDLSVYWYQQSLDQGLQFLIQYYNGEERAKGNILERFSAQQFPDLHSELNLSSLELGDSALYFCASSVGRDRGRGTQYFGPGTRLTVL.

J is TRBJ2-3 and V is TRBV11-2, with a weak D call TRBD2 (5 bases). This CDR3 spans 15 amino acids. Germline V gene sequence: CDR1 SGHAT, CDR2 FQNNGV. V lost 5 bases to trimming and J lost 0 bases, with 12 bases between them. Here the CDR3 reads CASSRTVSSTDTQYF. CDR3 sequence (DNA): TGTGCCAGCAGCCGGACTGTTTCTAGCACAGATACGCAGTATTTT.

This chain connects TRBV29-1 to TRBJ1-2; D unresolved. Germline V lookup: CDR1 SQVTM, CDR2 ANQGSEA. Trimming removed 5 bases from V and 2 bases from J, with 9 bases in between. CDR3 length: 12 residues. CDR3 sequence: CSVPRTNYGYTF. The CDR3 DNA sequence: TGCAGCGTTCCCCGGACCAACTATGGCTACACCTTC.

This clonotype appeared a single time. The chain joins TRBV3-1 to TRBJ2-5; TRBD1 is a possible D gene (5 bases). V was shortened by 7 bases and J by 4 bases, with 16 bases between the two germline ends. The germline V gene has CDR1 LGHDT and CDR2 YNNKEL (reference sequence). The CDR3 runs to 14 residues. The CDR3 is CASTKGVIGETQYF. DNA for the CDR3: TGTGCCAGCACTAAAGGGGTGATAGGAGAGACCCAGTACTTC.

This clonotype was detected once. CDR3 nucleotide sequence: TGTGCCAGCAGCCCCTCTGCGGGTTCGGATGAGCAGTTCTTC. It codes for CASSPSAGSDEQFF. The chain joins TRBV3-1 to TRBJ2-1; D perhaps matches TRBD2 (5 bases). This CDR3 region has 14 residues. Germline V gives CDR1 LGHDT, CDR2 YNNKEL (reference sequence). V was cut by 4 bases and J by 8 bases, with 15 bases left in between.